This TCR beta chain comes out of a study of multiple sclerosis patients with progressive multifocal leukoencephalopathy. Study findings and constraints: Most PML patients had lower entropy, suggesting less diverse TRB repertoires. Before and during natalizumab, the clones expanded at PML already existed. The findings' link to JC virus versus immunocompromise remained uncertain.

The CDR3 is 15 amino acids. The germline gives CDR1 SGHTA, CDR2 FQGNSA. V lost 2 bases and J lost 2, with 13 bases in between. Sequencing was performed with immunoSEQ multiplex PCR; in TCRdb, only in-frame clones are kept and a portion is missing. The sample holds 25,000 to 30,000 clones; just under 90% are singletons and the top ten take about 1.6%. This clone was counted once. What it binds is not known. Regarding time point: more than 5 months of natalizumab therapy. The source was PBMCs, collected from a patient treated with natalizumab. This chain uses TRBV7-2 with TRBJ2-7, with a possible D match to TRBD1 (6 bases). The sequence derives from a human donor with multiple sclerosis. The CDR3 reads CASSLRAGVAYEQYF. CDR3 nucleotide sequence: TGTGCCAGCAGCTTAAGGGCAGGGGTTGCCTACGAGCAGTACTTC.